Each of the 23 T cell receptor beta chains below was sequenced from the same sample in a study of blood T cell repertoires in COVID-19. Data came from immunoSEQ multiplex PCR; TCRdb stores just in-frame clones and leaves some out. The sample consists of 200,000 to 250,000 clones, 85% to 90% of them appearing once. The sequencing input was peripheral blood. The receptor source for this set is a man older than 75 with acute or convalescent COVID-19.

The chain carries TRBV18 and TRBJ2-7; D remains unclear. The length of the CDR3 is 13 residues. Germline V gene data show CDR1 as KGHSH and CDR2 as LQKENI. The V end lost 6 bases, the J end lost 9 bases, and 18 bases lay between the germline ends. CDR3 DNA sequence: TGTGCCAGCTCCTCCGGAAACCCTGAGGCGCAGTACTTC. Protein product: CASSSGNPEAQYF.

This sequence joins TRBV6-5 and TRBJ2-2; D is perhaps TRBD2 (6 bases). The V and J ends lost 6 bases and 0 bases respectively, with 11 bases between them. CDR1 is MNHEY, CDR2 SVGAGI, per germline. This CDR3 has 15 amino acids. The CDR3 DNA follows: TGTGCCAGCAGGGCCGGGACTTCGAACACCGGGGAGCTGTTTTTT. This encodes CASRAGTSNTGELFF.

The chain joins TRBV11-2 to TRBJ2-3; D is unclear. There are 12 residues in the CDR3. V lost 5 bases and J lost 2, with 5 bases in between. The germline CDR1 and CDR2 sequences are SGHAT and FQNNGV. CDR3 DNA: TGTGCCAGCAGCCTAAACACAGATACGCAGTATTTT. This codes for CASSLNTDTQYF.

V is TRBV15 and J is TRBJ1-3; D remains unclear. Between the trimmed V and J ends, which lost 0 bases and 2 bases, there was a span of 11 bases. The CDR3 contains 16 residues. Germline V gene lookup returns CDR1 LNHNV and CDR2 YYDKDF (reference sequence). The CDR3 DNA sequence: TGTGCCACCAGCAGAGATTCGGTGGCGGCTGGAAACACCATATATTTT. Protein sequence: CATSRDSVAAGNTIYF.

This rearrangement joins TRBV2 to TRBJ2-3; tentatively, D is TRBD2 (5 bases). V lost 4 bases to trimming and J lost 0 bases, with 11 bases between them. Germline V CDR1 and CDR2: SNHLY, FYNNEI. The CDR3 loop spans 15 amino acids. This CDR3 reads CASSVEGGSTDTQYF. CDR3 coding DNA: TGTGCCAGCAGTGTAGAGGGTGGTAGCACAGATACGCAGTATTTT.

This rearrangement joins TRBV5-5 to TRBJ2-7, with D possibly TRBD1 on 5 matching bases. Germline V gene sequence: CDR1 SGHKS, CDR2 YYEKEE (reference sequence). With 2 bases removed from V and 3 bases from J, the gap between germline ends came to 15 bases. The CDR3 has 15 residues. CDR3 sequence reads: CASSLVGVRDYEQYF. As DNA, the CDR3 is TGTGCCAGCAGCTTAGTTGGGGTCAGGGACTACGAGCAGTACTTC. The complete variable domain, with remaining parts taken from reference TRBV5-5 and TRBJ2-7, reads DAGVTQSPTHLIKTRGQQVTLRCSPISGHKSVSWYQQVLGQGPQFIFQYYEKEERGRGNFPDRFSARQFPNYSSELNVNALLLGDSALYLCASSLVGVRDYEQYFGPGTRLTVT.

The CDR3 is CASGRLNEKLFF. The CDR3 region has the DNA TGTGCCAGTGGGAGGCTAAATGAAAAACTGTTTTTT. The chain uses TRBV19 and TRBJ1-4; D is unresolved. Germline V gives CDR1 LNHDA, CDR2 SQIVND (reference sequence). This CDR3 has 12 residues. Trimming cost V 8 bases and J 5 bases, with 9 bases left between them.

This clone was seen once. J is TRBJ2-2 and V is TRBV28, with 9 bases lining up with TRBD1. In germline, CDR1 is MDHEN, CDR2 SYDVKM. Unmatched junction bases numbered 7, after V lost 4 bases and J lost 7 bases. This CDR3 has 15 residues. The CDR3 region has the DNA TGTGCCAGCAGTTCCCCGACAGGGGGGGGCGGGGAGCTGTTTTTT. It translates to CASSSPTGGGGELFF.

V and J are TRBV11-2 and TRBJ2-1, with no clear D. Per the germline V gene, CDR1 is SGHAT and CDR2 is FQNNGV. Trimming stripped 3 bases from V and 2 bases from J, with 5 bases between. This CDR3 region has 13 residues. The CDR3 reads CASSFFTYNEQFF. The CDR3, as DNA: TGTGCCAGCAGCTTTTTTACCTACAATGAGCAGTTCTTC.

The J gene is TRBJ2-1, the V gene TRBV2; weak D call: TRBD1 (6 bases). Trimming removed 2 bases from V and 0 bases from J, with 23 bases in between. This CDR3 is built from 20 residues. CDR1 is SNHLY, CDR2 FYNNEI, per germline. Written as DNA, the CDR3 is TGTGCCAGCAGTGAAAGGGGGTCGCACTCGTCCAGAAGCTCCTACAATGAGCAGTTCTTC. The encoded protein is CASSERGSHSSRSSYNEQFF.

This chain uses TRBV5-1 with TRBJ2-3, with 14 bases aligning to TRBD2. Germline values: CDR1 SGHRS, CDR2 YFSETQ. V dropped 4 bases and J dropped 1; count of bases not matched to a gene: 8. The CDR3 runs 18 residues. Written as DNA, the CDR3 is TGCGCCAGCAGCCGGGGACTAGCGGGAGTGGACGGCACAGATACGCAGTATTTT. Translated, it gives CASSRGLAGVDGTDTQYF.

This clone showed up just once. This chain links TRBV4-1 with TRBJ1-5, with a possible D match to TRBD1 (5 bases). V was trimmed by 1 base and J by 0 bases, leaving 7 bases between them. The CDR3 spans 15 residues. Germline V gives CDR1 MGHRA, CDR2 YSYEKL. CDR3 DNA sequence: TGCGCCAGCAGCCAAGGACAGAATAGCAATCAGCCCCAGCATTTT. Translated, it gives CASSQGQNSNQPQHF.

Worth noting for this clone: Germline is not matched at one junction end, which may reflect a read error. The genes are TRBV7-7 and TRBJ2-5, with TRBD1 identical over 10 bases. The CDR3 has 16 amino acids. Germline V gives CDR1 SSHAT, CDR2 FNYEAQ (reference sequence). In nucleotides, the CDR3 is TGTGCTAGCAGCCTCTCCGGGACAGGGGAGAAGAAGACCCAGTACTTC. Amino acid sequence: CASSLSGTGEKKTQYF.

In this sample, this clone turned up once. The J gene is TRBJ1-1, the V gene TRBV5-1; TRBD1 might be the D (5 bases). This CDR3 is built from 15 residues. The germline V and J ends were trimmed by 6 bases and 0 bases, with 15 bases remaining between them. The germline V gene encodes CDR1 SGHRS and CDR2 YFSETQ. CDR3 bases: TGCGCCAGCACGGAACAGGTGGGGCTGAACACTGAAGCTTTCTTT. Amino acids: CASTEQVGLNTEAFF.

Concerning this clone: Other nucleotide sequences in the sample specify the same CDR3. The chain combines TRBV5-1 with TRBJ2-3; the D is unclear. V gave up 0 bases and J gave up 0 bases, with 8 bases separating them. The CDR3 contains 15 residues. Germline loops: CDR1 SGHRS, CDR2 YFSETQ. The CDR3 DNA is TGCGCCAGCAGCTTGGTTGCCAGAAGCACAGATACGCAGTATTTT. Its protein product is CASSLVARSTDTQYF.

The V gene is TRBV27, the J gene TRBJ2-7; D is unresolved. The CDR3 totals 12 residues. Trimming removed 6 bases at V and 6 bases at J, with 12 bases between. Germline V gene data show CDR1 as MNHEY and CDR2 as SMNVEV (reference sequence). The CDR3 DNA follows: TGTGCCAGCAGCCATCTCGGCGGCGAGCAGTACGTC. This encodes CASSHLGGEQYV.

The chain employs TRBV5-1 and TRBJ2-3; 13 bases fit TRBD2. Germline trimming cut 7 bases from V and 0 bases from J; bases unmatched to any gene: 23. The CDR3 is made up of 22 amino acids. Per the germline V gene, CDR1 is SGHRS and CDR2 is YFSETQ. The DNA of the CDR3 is TGCGCCAGCCGCTGGGAGGCCAGCCTACTAGCGGGAGGGTCCTCTAGCACAGATACGCAGTATTTT. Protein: CASRWEASLLAGGSSSTDTQYF.

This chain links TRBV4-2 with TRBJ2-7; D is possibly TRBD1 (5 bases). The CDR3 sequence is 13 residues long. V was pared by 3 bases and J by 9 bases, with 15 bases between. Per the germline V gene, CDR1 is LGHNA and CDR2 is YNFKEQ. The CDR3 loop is CASSHHGHCRQYV. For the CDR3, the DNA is TGTGCCAGCAGCCACCATGGACATTGTAGGCAGTACGTC.

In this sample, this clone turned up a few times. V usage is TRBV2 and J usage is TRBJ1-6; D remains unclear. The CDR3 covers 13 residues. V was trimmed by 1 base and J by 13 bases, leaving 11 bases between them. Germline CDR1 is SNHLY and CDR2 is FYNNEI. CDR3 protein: CASSEDIFRPLHF. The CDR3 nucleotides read TGTGCCAGCAGTGAAGATATATTCAGGCCCCTCCACTTT.

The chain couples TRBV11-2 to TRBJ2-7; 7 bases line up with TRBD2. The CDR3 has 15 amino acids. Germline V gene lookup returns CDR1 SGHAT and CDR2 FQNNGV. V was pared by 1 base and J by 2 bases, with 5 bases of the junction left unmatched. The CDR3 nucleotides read TGTGCCAGCAGCTTAGGAACTAGCGAGACCTACGAGCAGTACTTC. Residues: CASSLGTSETYEQYF.

DNA for the CDR3: TGTGCCAGCAGCACCCAGACAGGGGGCCATGAGCAGTTCTTC. Protein: CASSTQTGGHEQFF. V usage is TRBV7-3 and J usage is TRBJ2-1; 10 bases are shared with TRBD1. In germline, CDR1 is SGHTA, CDR2 FQGTGA. The CDR3 has 14 residues. With V trimmed by 5 bases and J by 8 bases, 6 bases remained unmatched.

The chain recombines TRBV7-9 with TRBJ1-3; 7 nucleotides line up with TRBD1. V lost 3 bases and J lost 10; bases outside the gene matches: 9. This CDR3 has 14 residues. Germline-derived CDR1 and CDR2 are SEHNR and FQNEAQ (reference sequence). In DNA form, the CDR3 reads TGTGCCAGCAGCTTTTCGGGACAGCCTTGGACCATATATTTT. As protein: CASSFSGQPWTIYF.

CDR3 DNA sequence: TGCGCCAGCAGGGACGATAGCGGGAGTTCTGATACGCAGTATTTT. Translation gives CASRDDSGSSDTQYF. The rearrangement uses TRBV10-1 and TRBJ2-3; the match to TRBD2 covers 9 bases. V lost 6 bases and J lost 6; bases outside the gene matches: 10. Germline CDR1 reads WNHNN; CDR2 reads SYGVQD (reference sequence). The CDR3 is made up of 15 amino acids.